This T cell receptor beta chain was captured by sequencing in a study of blood T cell repertoires in COVID-19. Libraries were prepared by immunoSEQ multiplex PCR; TCRdb keeps only in-frame clonotypes and omits some of them. The sample gives roughly 170,000 clones, about 86% of which show up once; less than 25% is in the top ten. The clonotype originates from an older man with active or convalescent COVID-19. The sequenced sample consisted of peripheral blood.

The CDR3 DNA reads as TGTGCCAGCAGCTCCCAGGGGGCTGGAGGAAACACCATATATTTT. This codes for CASSSQGAGGNTIYF. This chain links TRBV5-6 with TRBJ1-3, with TRBD1 matching over 8 bases. V lost 3 bases to trimming and J lost 4 bases; unmatched junction nucleotides: 6. Germline V gene sequence: CDR1 SGHDT, CDR2 YYEEEE. CDR3 size: 15 residues.